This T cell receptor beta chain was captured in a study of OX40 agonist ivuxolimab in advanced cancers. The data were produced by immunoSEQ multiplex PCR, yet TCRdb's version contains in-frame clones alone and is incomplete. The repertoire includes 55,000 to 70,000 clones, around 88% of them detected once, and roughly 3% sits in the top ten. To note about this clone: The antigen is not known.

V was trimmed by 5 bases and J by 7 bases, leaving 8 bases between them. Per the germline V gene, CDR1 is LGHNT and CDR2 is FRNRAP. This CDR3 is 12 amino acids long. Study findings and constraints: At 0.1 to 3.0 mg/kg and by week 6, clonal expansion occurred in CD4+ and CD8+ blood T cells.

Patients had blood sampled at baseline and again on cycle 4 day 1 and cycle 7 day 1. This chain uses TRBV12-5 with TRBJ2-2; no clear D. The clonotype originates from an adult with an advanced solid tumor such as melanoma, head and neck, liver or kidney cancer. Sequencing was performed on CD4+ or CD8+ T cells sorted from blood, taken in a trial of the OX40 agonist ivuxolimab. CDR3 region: CASGVRGGELFF. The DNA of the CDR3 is TGTGCTAGTGGTGTCCGAGGCGGGGAGCTGTTTTTT. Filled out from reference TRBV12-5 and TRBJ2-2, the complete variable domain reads DARVTQTPRHKVTEMGQEVTMRCQPILGHNTVFWYRQTMMQGLELLAYFRNRAPLDDSGMPKDRFSAEMPDATLATLKIQPSEPRDSAVYFCASGVRGGELFFGEGSRLTVL.